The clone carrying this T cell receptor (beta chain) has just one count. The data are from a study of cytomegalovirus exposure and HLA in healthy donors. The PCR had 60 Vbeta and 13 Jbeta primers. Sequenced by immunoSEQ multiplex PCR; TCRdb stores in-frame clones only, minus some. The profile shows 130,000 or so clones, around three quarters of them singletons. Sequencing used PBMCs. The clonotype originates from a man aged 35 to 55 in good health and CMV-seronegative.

DNA for the CDR3: TGTGCCAGCAGCTGGGGACAATCGAGCTCCTATAATTCACCCCTCCACTTT. It codes for CASSWGQSSSYNSPLHF. V is TRBV5-5 and J is TRBJ1-6, with D maybe TRBD1 (6 bases). V was shortened by 3 bases and J by 0 bases, with 13 bases between the two germline ends. CDR3 length: 17 amino acids. CDR1 SGHKS and CDR2 YYEKEE come from the germline V gene (reference sequence).